This T cell receptor (beta chain) was identified in a study of blood T cells in healthy people across ages. Study-level background: About one barcoded beta molecule was captured per two T cells (by template switching).

The sample holds one count of this clonotype. The target antigen is unknown. The V end was cut by 6 bases, the J end by 0 bases, with 17 bases between. This CDR3 contains 16 residues. CDR1 MNHEY and CDR2 SVGEGT come from the germline V gene. A second about 7 to 12 cycle PCR used barcoded and J-beta primers. Using its own MiXCR run on the 5' RACE reads, TCRdb lists one record per CDR3 protein. The data hold 600,000 or so distinct CDR3 sequences, with around half observed a single time. Whole-study results and caveats: Per million T cells, TCR beta diversity dropped roughly linearly as age increased. Correlation between TCR beta diversity and naive T cell percentage was strong.

Samples each had at least 5.5 micrograms of total RNA extracted. The J gene is TRBJ2-5, the V gene TRBV6-2 or TRBV6-3, with D tentatively TRBD1 (6 bases). The sample taken for sequencing was blood. The TCR was taken from a man older than 75 in good health. The CDR3 protein is CASREETGWDQETQYF. The CDR3 coding sequence is TGTGCCAGCAGGGAAGAGACAGGCTGGGACCAAGAGACCCAGTACTTC.